These 15 T cell receptor beta chains originate from one sample sequenced in a study of blood T cell repertoires in COVID-19. Sequencing was performed with immunoSEQ multiplex PCR; in TCRdb, only in-frame clones are kept and a portion is missing. The repertoire holds around 88,000 clones, with roughly 88% as singletons. Sequenced sample: peripheral blood. Receptors originate from an elderly woman with acute or convalescent COVID-19.

This rearrangement joins TRBV12-3 or TRBV12-4 to TRBJ2-7; D is undetermined. V lost 6 bases and J lost 3, with 6 bases in between. The CDR3 spans 11 residues. The CDR3 loop reads CASRINYEQYF. DNA of the CDR3: TGTGCCAGCAGAATCAACTACGAGCAGTACTTC.

This rearrangement joins TRBV29-1 to TRBJ2-2; D is unclear. The CDR3 has 12 amino acids. Germline assignment: CDR1 SQVTM and CDR2 ANQGSEA. The V end was cut by 3 bases, the J end by 3 bases, with 5 bases between. The CDR3 DNA sequence: TGCAGCGTTGAGTACTACACCGGGGAGCTGTTTTTT. This codes for CSVEYYTGELFF.

This rearrangement joins TRBV30 to TRBJ1-5; D is unclear. CDR1 is GTSNPN and CDR2 is SVGIG in the germline V gene (reference sequence). This CDR3 contains 13 residues. V shed 3 bases and J shed 6 bases, with 12 bases lying between them. The CDR3 bases are TGTGCCTGGAGCGCCTCCCGGGGTCAGCCCCAGCATTTT. It encodes CAWSASRGQPQHF.

The chain joins TRBV5-1 to TRBJ2-2; 14 positions agree with TRBD2. This CDR3 region has 15 residues. The germline CDR1 and CDR2 sequences are SGHRS and YFSETQ. The trim removed 4 bases at V and 9 bases at J, leaving 5 bases unmatched. CDR3 residues: CASSKGTSGGRELFF. Here the CDR3 DNA reads TGCGCCAGCAGCAAAGGGACTAGCGGGGGCCGGGAGCTGTTTTTT.

The chain uses TRBV5-1 and TRBJ2-3; D remains unclear. Germline loops: CDR1 SGHRS, CDR2 YFSETQ. The CDR3 loop spans 12 amino acids. V lost 0 bases and J 5 bases, leaving 4 bases between the germline ends. CDR3 bases: TGCGCCAGCAGCTTGGAACTAGATACGCAGTATTTT. As protein: CASSLELDTQYF.

The rearrangement links TRBV3-1 (or the pseudogene TRBV3-2) to TRBJ1-2; 9 bases are shared with TRBD1. Germline CDR1 reads LGHDT; CDR2 reads YNNKEL (reference sequence). The CDR3 sequence is 15 residues long. The V segment lost 4 bases and the J segment 2 bases; nucleotides outside the gene matches: 5. The CDR3 region is CASSPGTGMNYGYTF. The CDR3 DNA sequence: TGTGCCAGCAGCCCAGGGACAGGGATGAACTATGGCTACACCTTC.

This clone was seen a single time. The chain uses TRBV6-1 and TRBJ2-5, with 9 bases matching TRBD2. Germline-derived CDR1 and CDR2 are MNHNS and SASEGT. This CDR3 region has 16 residues. Trimming cost V 3 bases and J 6 bases; bases outside gene matches: 11. The CDR3: CASSDPGREGSKTQYF. In DNA, the CDR3 is TGTGCCAGCAGTGACCCAGGGCGGGAGGGCAGTAAGACCCAGTACTTC.

The rearrangement uses TRBV5-6 and TRBJ2-7, with D hard to call. In germline, CDR1 is SGHDT, CDR2 YYEEEE. The V gene lost 0 bases and the J gene lost 4 bases, with 11 bases spanning the gap. The CDR3 runs 14 residues. CDR3 DNA: TGTGCCAGCAGCTTGGCTGTCCCAGTGTACGAGCAGTACTTC. This gives the protein CASSLAVPVYEQYF.

The chain has TRBV7-3 and TRBJ2-7; 8 bases map to TRBD1. The CDR3 length is 15 residues. With 4 bases clipped from V and 1 base from J, the junction kept 6 bases outside the gene matches. Germline V gives CDR1 SGHTA, CDR2 FQGTGA. The CDR3 sequence is CASSSQGARSYEQYF. The CDR3 DNA is TGTGCCAGCAGCTCCCAGGGGGCGCGGTCCTACGAGCAGTACTTC.

V usage is TRBV5-1 and J usage is TRBJ1-1; D unresolved. Trimming cost V 0 bases and J 8 bases, with 11 bases left between them. Germline V gene data show CDR1 as SGHRS and CDR2 as YFSETQ. The CDR3 is 13 residues long. CDR3 sequence: CASSLVEGVEAFF. The CDR3, as DNA: TGCGCCAGCAGCTTGGTCGAGGGAGTGGAAGCTTTCTTT. The variable domain in full, completed from reference TRBV5-1 and TRBJ1-1, reads KAGVTQTPRYLIKTRGQQVTLSCSPISGHRSVSWYQQTPGQGLQFLFEYFSETQRNKGNFPGRFSGRQFSNSRSEMNVSTLELGDSALYLCASSLVEGVEAFFGQGTRLTVV.

The chain uses TRBV29-1 and TRBJ1-1; D uncertain. The CDR3 runs to 12 residues. Trimming removed 4 bases from V and 8 bases from J, with 14 bases in between. The germline gives CDR1 SQVTM, CDR2 ANQGSEA. DNA for the CDR3: TGCAGCGTTGTGCGGAGAAGTCAAGAAGCTTTCTTT. It codes for CSVVRRSQEAFF.

This clone has a handful of counts. The J gene is TRBJ1-5, the V gene TRBV28; the D gene is possibly TRBD1 (5 bases). The CDR3 totals 15 residues. CDR1 is MDHEN, CDR2 SYDVKM, per germline. The V end was cut by 6 bases, the J end by 3 bases, with 15 bases between. This CDR3 is CASRTKRQYNQPQHF. Written as DNA, the CDR3 is TGTGCCAGCAGAACTAAAAGACAGTACAATCAGCCCCAGCATTTT.

This sequence joins TRBV19 and TRBJ1-3; D gene ambiguous. This CDR3 is 14 amino acids long. Germline values: CDR1 LNHDA, CDR2 SQIVND (reference sequence). V was pared by 6 bases and J by 2 bases, with 11 bases between. The CDR3 coding sequence is TGTGCCAGTAGGTACACCAACACTGGAAACACCATATATTTT. Residues: CASRYTNTGNTIYF.

J is TRBJ1-5 and V is TRBV6-5; D not resolved. V lost 7 bases, J lost 1 base, and 11 bases lay in between. The germline V gene encodes CDR1 MNHEY and CDR2 SVGAGI. This CDR3 spans 14 amino acids. CDR3 coding DNA: TGTGCCAGCAAAGCAGGCGGGAGCAATCAGCCCCAGCATTTT. It encodes CASKAGGSNQPQHF.

This rearrangement joins TRBV6-5 to TRBJ1-1; D call uncertain. Trimming shortened V by 2 bases and J by 4 bases, and 8 bases separated the two germline ends. The CDR3 sequence is 13 residues long. The germline CDR1 and CDR2 sequences are MNHEY and SVGAGI. DNA for the CDR3: TGTGCCAGCAGTTACGTGAGGTCCACTGAAGCTTTCTTT. Its translation is CASSYVRSTEAFF.